This paragraph reports one T cell receptor beta chain. In this sample, this clonotype turned up a few times. Its antigen is unknown. No per-base quality is available; no much larger clone lies one base away. Only healthy Caucasian donors were included. The twin cohort consisted of three pairs of female monozygotic twins, all aged about 18 to 29 years. Miltenyi CD45RO+ enrichment and human naive T-cell isolation kits were used to isolate memory (CD45RO+) and naive T cells from PBMC. The data belong to a study of identical twins (dated by TCRdb to 2016 to 2018). Concerning the study at large: To test whether fetal clonotypes persist, this study deep-sequenced TCR alpha and beta repertoires from monozygotic twins, from unrelated adults of various ages, and from cord blood. To rule out contamination, replicate twin experiments were performed at different times with different library preparation protocols. On the study overall, not on this receptor specifically: Because the same donors could not be followed over many years, the conclusions relied on cross-sectional statistical analysis. Compared with coincidental sharing between unrelated individuals, out-of-frame TCR alpha sequences shared between twins had an excess of sequences with low generation probability. In monozygotic twins, out-of-frame TCR alpha sharing was systematically underestimated by recombination models, although the models agreed with sharing between unrelated individuals. In beta out-of-frame sequences, excess twin sharing was weaker, because having fewer shared sequences lowered the signal-to-noise ratio. Fewer insertions were carried by abundant cord blood beta clonotypes, a similar but weaker trend appeared in young adult naive repertoires, and no such trend appeared in memory repertoires. Zero-insertion analyses could be partly confounded by invariant T cells such as MAIT and iNKT, although diverse VJ usage argued against such confounding for most clonotypes.

Library prep was done by 5' RACE. The instrument was an Illumina HiSeq 2000. Template switching added a universal primer binding site, and the final cDNA carried a unique molecular identifier that allowed TCR cDNA molecules to be counted accurately. Specific primers in the conserved constant-segment region were used to synthesize first-strand cDNA for TCR alpha and beta chains. To control for contamination, each cDNA library was double barcoded with a SMART-Mk sample barcode plus Illumina barcodes. TruSeq adapter sequences, together with Illumina sample barcodes, were added in two successive PCR steps. TCR alpha and beta cDNA libraries were sequenced on the Illumina HiSeq platform with custom primers. Concerning the study's data processing: MiGEC was used to process raw reads and extract unique molecular identifiers, and MiXCR was used to find CDR3 positions. Recombination models were inferred per individual with the repgenHMM and IGoR tools using an EM algorithm. The analysis of shared clonotypes was done with the tcR package in R, with sharing normalized by the product of cloneset sizes. Out-of-frame nonproductive sequences were analyzed to study raw recombination free of thymic and clonal selection effects. TCRdb's own reprocessing of the public reads used fastp at Q25 and MiXCR and kept productive beta chains. Each record represents a unique CDR3 protein, reported with the most common genes and DNA among its rows. The V and J calls come from TCRdb's annotation, not from the publication. For this sample there are 250,000 to 350,000 distinct CDR3 sequences; around 8.8% appear just once. The ten largest make up over 2% of the sample.

Measured from the cysteine to the phenylalanine, the CDR3 is 13 residues long. Only the CDR3 portion is preserved as DNA: 39 bases, with reading frame beginning at the first base. In the germline V gene (reference sequence), CDR1 corresponds to SGHAT and CDR2 to FQDESV. Trimmed from V: 5 bases; trimmed from J: 10 bases; junction bases lacking a gene match: 8. These data were likewise used in another study, on yellow fever vaccine responses in identical twins. That second publication adds: The authors reported that the T cell response to vaccination in identical twins appeared partly convergent and partly personalized. In identical twins, the study followed T cell clones that responded to the vaccine with precision.

The TCR comes from a woman under 30 in good health. The sample was memory (CD45RO+) T cells sorted from blood. The cell subset or site label, read with the paper, signifies: CD45RO+ enriched T cells. Recombination connected TRBV11-1 to TRBJ1-2, with 9 central nucleotides matching TRBD1. In nucleotides, the sequence is TGTGCCAGCAGCACCTGGACAGGGGAATACTACACCTTC. Protein translation: CASSTWTGEYYTF. Full variable domain (CDR3 extended with the reference TRBV11-1 and TRBJ1-2 proteins): EAEVAQSPRYKITEKSQAVAFWCDPISGHATLYWYRQILGQGPELLVQFQDESVVDDSQLPKDRFSAERLKGVDSTLKIQPAELGDSAMYLCASSTWTGEYYTFGSGTRLTVV.